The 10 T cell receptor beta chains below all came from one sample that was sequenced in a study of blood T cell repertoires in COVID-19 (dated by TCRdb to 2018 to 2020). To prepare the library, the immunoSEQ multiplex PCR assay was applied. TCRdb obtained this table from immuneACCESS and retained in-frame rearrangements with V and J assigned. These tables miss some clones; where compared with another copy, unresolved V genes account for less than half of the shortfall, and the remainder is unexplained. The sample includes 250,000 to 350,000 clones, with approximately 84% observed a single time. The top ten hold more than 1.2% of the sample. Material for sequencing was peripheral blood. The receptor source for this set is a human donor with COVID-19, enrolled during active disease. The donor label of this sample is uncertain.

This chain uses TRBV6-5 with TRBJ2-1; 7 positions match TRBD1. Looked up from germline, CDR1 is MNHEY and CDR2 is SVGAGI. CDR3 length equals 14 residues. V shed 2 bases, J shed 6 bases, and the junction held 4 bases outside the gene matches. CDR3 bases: TGTGCCAGCAGTTACCGGGACAGTCGCAATGAGCAGTTCTTC. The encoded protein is CASSYRDSRNEQFF.

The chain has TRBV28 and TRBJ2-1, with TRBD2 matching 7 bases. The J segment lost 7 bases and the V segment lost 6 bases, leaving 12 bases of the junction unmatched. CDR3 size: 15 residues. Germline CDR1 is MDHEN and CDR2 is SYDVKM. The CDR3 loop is CASSPTGGGWNEQFF. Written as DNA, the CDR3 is TGTGCCAGCAGCCCAACTGGGGGGGGGTGGAATGAGCAGTTCTTC.

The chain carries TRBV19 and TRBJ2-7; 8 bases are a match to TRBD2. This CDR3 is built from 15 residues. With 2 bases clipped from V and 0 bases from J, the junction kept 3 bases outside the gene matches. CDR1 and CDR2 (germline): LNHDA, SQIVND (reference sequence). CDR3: CASSISLAASYEQYF. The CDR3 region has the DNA TGTGCCAGTAGTATATCACTAGCGGCCTCCTACGAGCAGTACTTC.

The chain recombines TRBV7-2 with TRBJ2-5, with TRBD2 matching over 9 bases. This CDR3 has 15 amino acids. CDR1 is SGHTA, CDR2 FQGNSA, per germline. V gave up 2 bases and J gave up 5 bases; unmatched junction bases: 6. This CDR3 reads CASSLQAGGGETQYF. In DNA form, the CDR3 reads TGTGCCAGCAGCTTACAAGCGGGAGGCGGGGAGACCCAGTACTTC.

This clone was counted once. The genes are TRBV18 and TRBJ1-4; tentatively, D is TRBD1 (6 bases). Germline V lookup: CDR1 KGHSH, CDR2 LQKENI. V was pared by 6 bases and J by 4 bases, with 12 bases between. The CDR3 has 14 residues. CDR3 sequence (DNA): TGTGCCAGCTCCCTCGGACAGAGTAATGAAAAACTGTTTTTT. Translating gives CASSLGQSNEKLFF.

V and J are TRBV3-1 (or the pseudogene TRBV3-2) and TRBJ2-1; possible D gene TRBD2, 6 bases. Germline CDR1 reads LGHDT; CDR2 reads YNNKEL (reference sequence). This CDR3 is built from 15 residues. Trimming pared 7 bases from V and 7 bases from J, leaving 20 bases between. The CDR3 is CASINSGGAGNEQFF. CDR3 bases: TGTGCCAGCATCAACTCAGGCGGGGCGGGGAATGAGCAGTTCTTC.

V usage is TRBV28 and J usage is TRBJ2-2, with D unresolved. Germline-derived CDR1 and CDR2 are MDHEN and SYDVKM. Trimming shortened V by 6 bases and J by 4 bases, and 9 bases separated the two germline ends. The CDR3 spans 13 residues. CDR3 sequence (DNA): TGTGCCAGCAGATCAGAGGTCACCGGGGAGCTGTTTTTT. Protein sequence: CASRSEVTGELFF.

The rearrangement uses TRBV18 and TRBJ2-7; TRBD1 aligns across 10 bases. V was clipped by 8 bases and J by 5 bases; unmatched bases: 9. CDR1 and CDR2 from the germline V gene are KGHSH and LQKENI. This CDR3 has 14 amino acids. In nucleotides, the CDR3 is TGTGCCAGCCATCCGGGACAGGGGTACCACGAGCAGTACTTC. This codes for CASHPGQGYHEQYF.

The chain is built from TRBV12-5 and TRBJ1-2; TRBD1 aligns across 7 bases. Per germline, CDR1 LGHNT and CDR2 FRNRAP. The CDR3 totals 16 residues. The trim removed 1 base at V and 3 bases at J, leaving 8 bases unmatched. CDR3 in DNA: TGTGCTAGTGGTTTGGATAAAGGGACAGACTACTATGGCTACACCTTC. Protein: CASGLDKGTDYYGYTF.

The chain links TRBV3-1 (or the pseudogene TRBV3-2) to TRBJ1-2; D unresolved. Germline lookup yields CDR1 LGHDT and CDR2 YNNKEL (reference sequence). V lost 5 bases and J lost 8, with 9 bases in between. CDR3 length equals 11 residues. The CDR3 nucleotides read TGTGCCAGCAGCTCCCGGGGAGGCTACACCTTC. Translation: CASSSRGGYTF.